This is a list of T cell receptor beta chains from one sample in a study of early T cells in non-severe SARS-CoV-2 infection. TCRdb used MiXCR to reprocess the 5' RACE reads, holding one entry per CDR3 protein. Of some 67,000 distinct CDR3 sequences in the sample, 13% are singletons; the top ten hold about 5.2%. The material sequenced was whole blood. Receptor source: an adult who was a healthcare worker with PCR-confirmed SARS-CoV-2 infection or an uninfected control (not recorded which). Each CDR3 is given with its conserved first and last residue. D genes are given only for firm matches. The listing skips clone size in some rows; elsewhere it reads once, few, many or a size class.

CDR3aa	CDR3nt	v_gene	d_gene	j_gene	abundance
CSVEPAVLPQETQYF	TGCAGCGTTGAACCGGCAGTCCTACCCCAAGAGACCCAGTACTTC	TRBV29-1	-	TRBJ2-5	many
CASSLTGNTEAFF	TGCGCCAGCAGCCTAACAGGGAACACTGAAGCTTTCTTT	TRBV5-1	-	TRBJ1-1	many
CATSDFPGTGDDYEQYF	TGTGCCACCAGTGATTTCCCCGGGACAGGGGACGACTACGAGCAGTACTTC	TRBV24-1	TRBD1	TRBJ2-7	few
CAGRTDSGEQYF	TGTGCCGGAAGGACAGACAGTGGGGAGCAGTACTTC	TRBV2	-	TRBJ2-7	-
CASSLSGQGAQEQYF	TGCGCCAGCAGCTTGTCAGGACAGGGGGCGCAAGAGCAGTACTTC	TRBV5-1	TRBD1	TRBJ2-7	few
CASSLQGDSPLHF	TGTGCCAGCAGTTTACAGGGCGATTCACCCCTCCACTTT	TRBV12-3/TRBV12-4	-	TRBJ1-6	-
CSVEDGQTQYF	TGCAGCGTTGAAGATGGTCAGACCCAGTACTTC	TRBV29-1	-	TRBJ2-5	many
CASSWSAGGSTDTQYF	TGTGCCAGCAGCTGGTCAGCGGGAGGGAGCACAGATACGCAGTATTTT	TRBV11-1	TRBD2	TRBJ2-3	few
CASTPVGQSNTGELFF	TGCGCCAGCACCCCCGTGGGTCAGTCGAACACCGGGGAGCTGTTTTTT	TRBV4-1	-	TRBJ2-2	many
CASSLFGADYGYTF	TGTGCCAGCAGCCTTTTTGGAGCGGACTATGGCTACACCTTC	TRBV11-2	-	TRBJ1-2	-
CASSQSGARNSNQPQHF	TGTGCCAGCAGCCAATCGGGGGCAAGAAATAGCAATCAGCCCCAGCATTTT	TRBV16	-	TRBJ1-5	many
CATGGTYQETQYF	TGTGCCACCGGAGGGACTTACCAAGAGACCCAGTACTTC	TRBV24-1	-	TRBJ2-5	few
CASSIDSPNEKLFF	TGTGCCAGTAGTATAGACAGCCCTAATGAAAAACTGTTTTTT	TRBV19	-	TRBJ1-4	many
CASTRTASYEQYF	TGTGCCAGCACCCGGACAGCGTCCTACGAGCAGTACTTC	TRBV5-6	-	TRBJ2-7	few
CASRASGETQYF	TGTGCCAGCAGGGCTAGCGGCGAGACCCAGTACTTC	TRBV28	TRBD2	TRBJ2-5	-
CSVEGGPGRSSYEQYF	TGCAGCGTTGAAGGCGGGCCGGGGCGCTCCTCCTACGAGCAGTACTTC	TRBV29-1	-	TRBJ2-7	few
CARGGTSTDTQYF	TGTGCCCGGGGGGGAACTAGCACAGATACGCAGTATTTT	TRBV7-2	TRBD2	TRBJ2-3	few
CASSYRDRTQFF	TGTGCCAGCAGCTACCGAGACAGGACACAGTTCTTC	TRBV7-2	-	TRBJ2-1	few
CASSLAGRGRGTGELFF	TGCGCCAGCAGCTTGGCCGGGCGGGGAAGGGGCACCGGGGAGCTGTTTTTT	TRBV5-1	-	TRBJ2-2	few
CATSDTTGLPTGELFF	TGTGCCACCAGTGATACTACAGGGCTTCCGACCGGGGAGCTGTTTTTT	TRBV24-1	-	TRBJ2-2	many
CASSSLGPRNTEAFF	TGTGCCAGCAGCTCTTTGGGGCCACGGAACACTGAAGCTTTCTTT	TRBV11-3	-	TRBJ1-1	-
CASSVGGTDTQYF	TGTGCCAGCAGCGTAGGTGGCACCGATACGCAGTATTTT	TRBV9	-	TRBJ2-3	many
CASLKGGAGADTQYF	TGTGCCAGCTTGAAAGGGGGCGCTGGGGCAGATACGCAGTATTTT	TRBV7-9	TRBD1	TRBJ2-3	-
CASSSRFRDKGDEQFF	TGTGCCAGCAGCTCCCGATTCCGGGACAAGGGGGATGAGCAGTTCTTC	TRBV5-4	-	TRBJ2-1	many
CASSVIRQNTEAFF	TGTGCCAGCAGTGTTATTAGACAGAACACTGAAGCTTTCTTT	TRBV6-1	-	TRBJ1-1	many
CASSINRDGYTF	TGTGCCAGCAGCATTAACAGGGATGGCTACACCTTC	TRBV7-2	-	TRBJ1-2	many
CASSVRGQGNSPLHF	TGTGCCAGCAGTGTTCGCGGACAGGGCAATTCACCCCTCCACTTT	TRBV12-3/TRBV12-4	TRBD1	TRBJ1-6	-
CASSPRPEGGYTF	TGTGCCAGCAGCCCCCGCCCAGAGGGTGGCTACACCTTC	TRBV9	-	TRBJ1-2	-
CASSQPRGFTDNEQFF	TGCGCCAGCAGCCAGCCCCGCGGATTTACGGACAATGAGCAGTTCTTC	TRBV4-1	-	TRBJ2-1	many
CASSPGQFTGELFF	TGTGCCAGCAGCCCCGGACAGTTCACCGGGGAGCTGTTTTTT	TRBV7-6	-	TRBJ2-2	few
CASSPNKAVSGTQYF	TGTGCCAGCTCACCGAATAAGGCAGTCTCAGGGACCCAGTACTTC	TRBV18	-	TRBJ2-5	-
CASSSGTSGGPQGTQYF	TGCGCCAGCAGCTCCGGGACTAGCGGGGGTCCCCAAGGAACGCAGTATTTT	TRBV5-1	TRBD2	TRBJ2-3	many
CSVKTGTRNIQYF	TGCAGTGTTAAGACAGGAACGAGAAACATTCAGTACTTC	TRBV20-1	-	TRBJ2-4	-
CSASSGDGAYEQYF	TGCAGTGCTAGCTCCGGAGATGGTGCCTACGAGCAGTACTTC	TRBV20-1	-	TRBJ2-7	-
CASSFGLAYEQYF	TGTGCCAGCAGTTTCGGCCTAGCCTACGAGCAGTACTTC	TRBV28	-	TRBJ2-7	few
CASSLWEGVISYEQYF	TGTGCCAGCAGTTTATGGGAGGGGGTCATCTCCTACGAGCAGTACTTC	TRBV12-3/TRBV12-4	-	TRBJ2-7	once
CASSQLYRKGGHTEAFF	TGTGCCAGCAGTCAATTATATCGGAAAGGGGGACACACTGAAGCTTTCTTT	TRBV7-6	-	TRBJ1-1	-
CSARDQTGFRETQYF	TGCAGTGCTAGAGACCAAACAGGGTTTAGGGAGACCCAGTACTTC	TRBV20-1	-	TRBJ2-5	many
CASIPGLAGPPQETQYF	TGTGCCAGCATCCCAGGGCTAGCGGGGCCACCCCAAGAGACCCAGTACTTC	TRBV7-9	TRBD2	TRBJ2-5	-
CASSQFAGANIEQYF	TGTGCCAGCAGCCAATTTGCAGGGGCCAATATCGAGCAGTACTTC	TRBV3-1	-	TRBJ2-7	many
CASSSMGTSGYNEQFF	TGTGCCAGCAGCTCAATGGGGACTAGCGGATACAATGAGCAGTTCTTC	TRBV7-6	TRBD2	TRBJ2-1	-
CASSVRRDFNPGELFF	TGTGCCAGCAGCGTACGTCGAGACTTTAACCCCGGGGAGCTGTTTTTT	TRBV9	-	TRBJ2-2	-
CASSFQSTDTQYF	TGTGCCAGCAGTTTCCAGAGCACAGATACGCAGTATTTT	TRBV9	-	TRBJ2-3	-
CASSLPGGKAGYTF	TGTGCCAGCAGTTTACCAGGGGGCAAGGCGGGCTACACCTTC	TRBV12-3/TRBV12-4	TRBD1	TRBJ1-2	many
CASSFRGRGYTF	TGTGCCAGCAGCTTCCGAGGTCGCGGCTACACCTTC	TRBV7-2	-	TRBJ1-2	-
CASRGVPDSNQPQHF	TGCGCCAGCAGAGGAGTCCCGGATAGCAATCAGCCCCAGCATTTT	TRBV5-1	-	TRBJ1-5	-
CASSIAGLNTEAFF	TGTGCCAGCAGCATCGCGGGGCTGAACACTGAAGCTTTCTTT	TRBV9	-	TRBJ1-1	many
CASSIPPQRGRGNEQFF	TGTGCCAGTAGTATACCCCCTCAGCGGGGCCGGGGGAATGAGCAGTTCTTC	TRBV19	TRBD2	TRBJ2-1	few
CSVGLAGLQFF	TGCAGCGTAGGCCTAGCGGGGTTACAGTTCTTC	TRBV29-1	TRBD2	TRBJ2-1	many
CASSWMWAGDSYNEQFF	TGTGCCAGCAGCTGGATGTGGGCAGGTGACTCCTACAATGAGCAGTTCTTC	TRBV7-9	-	TRBJ2-1	-
CSARDQRTGSFNEQFF	TGCAGTGCTAGAGATCAAAGAACAGGGAGTTTCAATGAGCAGTTCTTC	TRBV20-1	-	TRBJ2-1	many
CAWSVTGESPLHF	TGTGCCTGGAGTGTGACAGGGGAATCACCCCTCCACTTT	TRBV30	TRBD1	TRBJ1-6	many
CATRGALKYEQYF	TGTGCCACCCGGGGGGCCCTAAAATACGAGCAGTACTTC	TRBV6-6	-	TRBJ2-7	many
CASSPGRKEAFF	TGTGCCAGCAGCCCCGGACGGAAAGAAGCTTTCTTT	TRBV3-1	-	TRBJ1-1	-
CASSYAGLADGETQYF	TGTGCCAGCAGCTACGCGGGACTAGCGGATGGAGAGACCCAGTACTTC	TRBV7-9	TRBD2	TRBJ2-5	few